The 15 T cell receptor beta chains below were found in one sample sequenced in a study of T cell responses to AZD1222 COVID-19 vaccine. Assay: immunoSEQ multiplex PCR; the TCRdb copy retains only in-frame clones and omits some. The sample yields some 150,000 clones, over 90% seen once. Sequenced here: peripheral blood, sampled 28 days after the second AZD1222 dose. These receptors originate from an adult who received the AZD1222 COVID-19 vaccine.

This chain joins TRBV27 and TRBJ2-7, with D uncertain. V lost 0 bases to trimming and J lost 4 bases, with 7 bases between them. The CDR3 covers 13 residues. Germline V CDR1 and CDR2: MNHEY, SMNVEV (reference sequence). As DNA, the CDR3 is TGTGCCAGCAGTTTATCCCGAGATTACGAGCAGTACTTC. Amino acid sequence: CASSLSRDYEQYF.

The chain recombines TRBV7-9 with TRBJ1-1; TRBD1 might be the D (6 bases). The V end lost 10 bases, the J end lost 4 bases, and 16 bases lay between the germline ends. Germline CDR1 SEHNR, CDR2 FQNEAQ (reference sequence). CDR3 length: 13 residues. CDR3 protein: CATCLDRITEAFF. Here the CDR3 DNA reads TGTGCCACCTGCCTCGACAGGATCACTGAAGCTTTCTTT.

The genes are TRBV18 and TRBJ2-1; no reliable D call. V lost 2 bases, J lost 3 bases, and 11 bases lay in between. The CDR3 extends over 15 amino acids. From germline, CDR1 is KGHSH and CDR2 LQKENI. The CDR3 protein is CASSPSQQIYNEQFF. CDR3 in DNA: TGTGCCAGCTCACCATCTCAACAGATCTACAATGAGCAGTTCTTC.

V and J are TRBV5-1 and TRBJ2-7; TRBD2 agrees at 8 bases. J gave up 6 bases and V 5 bases, and 13 bases lay outside the gene matches. The CDR3 has 15 amino acids. The germline CDR1 and CDR2 sequences are SGHRS and YFSETQ. The DNA of the CDR3 is TGCGCCAGCAGGGAAATAGCGGGAATTTCAGGCGAGCAGTACTTC. This gives the protein CASREIAGISGEQYF. Based on the CDR3 plus reference TRBV5-1 and TRBJ2-7, the full variable domain is KAGVTQTPRYLIKTRGQQVTLSCSPISGHRSVSWYQQTPGQGLQFLFEYFSETQRNKGNFPGRFSGRQFSNSRSEMNVSTLELGDSALYLCASREIAGISGEQYFGPGTRLTVT.

The chain carries TRBV27 and TRBJ1-1; D possibly corresponds to TRBD1 (6 bases). Trimming pared 5 bases from V and 3 bases from J, leaving 10 bases between. The germline V gene has CDR1 MNHEY and CDR2 SMNVEV (reference sequence). The CDR3 has 13 residues. The CDR3 DNA reads as TGTGCCAGCAGTCCCACAGGGTACACTGAAGCTTTCTTT. Translating gives CASSPTGYTEAFF.

This sequence joins TRBV6-1 and TRBJ1-2; 10 nucleotides align to TRBD1. V shed 6 bases, J shed 7 bases, and the junction held 14 bases outside the gene matches. Germline lookup yields CDR1 MNHNS and CDR2 SASEGT. The CDR3 extends over 16 amino acids. The CDR3 here is CASSEKLRQGAIGYTF. The DNA of the CDR3 is TGTGCCAGCAGCGAAAAACTAAGACAGGGGGCGATTGGCTACACCTTC.

Only a few counts were recorded for this clone. The identical CDR3 is also encoded by other nucleotide sequences in the sample. The chain employs TRBV10-3 and TRBJ1-1; D ambiguous. V lost 0 bases to trimming and J lost 0 bases, with 8 bases between them. Germline V lookup: CDR1 ENHRY, CDR2 SYGVKD. This CDR3 region has 15 residues. The CDR3 DNA is TGTGCCATCAGTGAGTCGGCTGATCTGAACACTGAAGCTTTCTTT. Translation: CAISESADLNTEAFF.

This chain joins TRBV28 and TRBJ1-5; 9 bases map to TRBD1. The CDR3 consists of 16 residues. V gave up 5 bases and J gave up 4 bases; unmatched junction bases: 9. Germline lookup yields CDR1 MDHEN and CDR2 SYDVKM. The CDR3 here is CASSPWGQGRNQPQHF. In nucleotides, the CDR3 is TGTGCCAGCAGTCCCTGGGGACAGGGACGGAATCAGCCCCAGCATTTT.

The chain combines TRBV25-1 with TRBJ2-1; D might be TRBD1 (6 bases). Germline V gene data show CDR1 as MGHDK and CDR2 as SYGVNS. The V gene lost 1 base and the J gene lost 6 bases, with 10 bases spanning the gap. This CDR3 spans 14 amino acids. The chain's CDR3 is CASSESGRGNEQFF. CDR3 sequence (DNA): TGTGCCAGCAGTGAATCGGGCAGGGGCAATGAGCAGTTCTTC.

The chain uses TRBV6-2 or TRBV6-3 and TRBJ1-5; D is ambiguous. In germline, CDR1 is MNHEY, CDR2 SVGEGT. V lost 5 bases and J 5 bases, leaving 10 bases between the germline ends. CDR3 length: 13 residues. This CDR3 is CASSHEEDQPQHF. CDR3 bases: TGTGCCAGCAGTCACGAAGAGGATCAGCCCCAGCATTTT.

This chain connects TRBV7-9 to TRBJ1-4; a weak D match, TRBD1 (6 bases). The CDR3 sequence is 15 residues long. The V gene lost 5 bases and the J gene lost 1 base, with 11 bases spanning the gap. Germline lookup yields CDR1 SEHNR and CDR2 FQNEAQ (reference sequence). CDR3 sequence: CASSPDRLTNEKLFF. The CDR3 DNA reads as TGTGCCAGCAGCCCTGACAGGTTAACTAATGAAAAACTGTTTTTT.

A remark on this clone: Other DNA sequences in this sample translate to the same CDR3. This chain connects TRBV19 to TRBJ2-1; possible D gene TRBD2, 5 bases. Trimming cost V 1 base and J 0 bases, with 7 bases left between them. From germline, CDR1 is LNHDA and CDR2 SQIVND (reference sequence). There are 15 residues in the CDR3. The CDR3 reads CASSIAGSSYNEQFF. The CDR3, as DNA: TGTGCCAGTAGTATAGCGGGGAGCTCCTACAATGAGCAGTTCTTC. Looking up the rest from reference TRBV19 and TRBJ2-1 gives the full variable domain: DGGITQSPKYLFRKEGQNVTLSCEQNLNHDAMYWYRQDPGQGLRLIYYSQIVNDFQKGDIAEGYSVSREKKESFPLTVTSAQKNPTAFYLCASSIAGSSYNEQFFGPGTRLTVL.

The chain couples TRBV4-2 to TRBJ1-1, with 7 positions matching TRBD1. After removal of 0 bases from V and 0 bases from J, the junction contained 4 bases not matched to a gene. CDR1 and CDR2 (germline): LGHNA, YNFKEQ. This CDR3 has 16 residues. Here the CDR3 DNA reads TGTGCCAGCAGCCAAGATGACAGGGCAATGAACACTGAAGCTTTCTTT. Protein product: CASSQDDRAMNTEAFF.

The J gene is TRBJ2-7, the V gene TRBV6-5, with unresolved D. In germline, CDR1 is MNHEY, CDR2 SVGAGI. V lost 2 bases, J lost 0 bases, and 11 bases lay in between. The CDR3 length is 15 residues. The CDR3 reads CASSYVGLGSYEQYF. DNA for the CDR3: TGTGCCAGCAGTTACGTGGGTCTTGGCTCCTACGAGCAGTACTTC.

The V gene is TRBV12-3 or TRBV12-4, the J gene TRBJ2-2, with D unresolved. The V gene lost 2 bases and the J gene lost 1 base, with 2 bases spanning the gap. The CDR3 is made up of 13 amino acids. CDR3 sequence (DNA): TGTGCCAGCAGTTTAAGGAACACCGGGGAGCTGTTTTTT. Amino acids: CASSLRNTGELFF.